These T cell receptor beta chains were read from a single sample in a study of T cell repertoires in cytomegalovirus infection. TCRdb used MiXCR to reprocess the reads, holding one entry per CDR3 protein. The sample records under 150,000 distinct CDR3 sequences, approximately 9.2% being singletons. The sample was PBMCs. Receptors originate from a human donor in good health (CMV status not recorded). Some clones in this sample may be carry-over from other donors' samples. CDR3s include the opening cysteine and the closing phenylalanine or tryptophan. Each record gives: V gene, D gene, J gene, clone size, CDR3 DNA, CDR3 protein. A D gene is named only where the DNA matches it firmly. For some rows the clone size is stated as once, few or many, or as a class when expanded; others skip it.

v_call: TRBV7-9; d_call: TRBD2; j_call: TRBJ2-7; clone_size: many; cdr3_nt: TGTGCCAGCAGCCCCCGGGAGCGGGGCGTTGTCGAGCAGTACTTC; cdr3_aa: CASSPRERGVVEQYF
v_call: TRBV7-2; d_call: TRBD1; j_call: TRBJ2-1; clone_size: many; cdr3_nt: TGTGCCAGCAGCAGAGGCCGGGACAGCAATGAGCAGTTCTTC; cdr3_aa: CASSRGRDSNEQFF
v_call: TRBV4-1; d_call: TRBD2; j_call: TRBJ2-5; clone_size: NA; cdr3_nt: TGCGCCAGCAGTCGGCCTGGACTAGCGGAAGAGACCCAGTACTTC; cdr3_aa: CASSRPGLAEETQYF
v_call: TRBV12-3/TRBV12-4; d_call: TRBD1; j_call: TRBJ2-1; clone_size: many; cdr3_nt: TGTGCCAGCAGTTTAAGGTCGGGACAGGTTATAAGTGAGCAGTTCTTC; cdr3_aa: CASSLRSGQVISEQFF
v_call: TRBV7-2; d_call: TRBD1; j_call: TRBJ2-2; clone_size: many; cdr3_nt: TGTGCCAGCAGCCAGGACAGGGCGATCACCGGGGAGCTGTTTTTT; cdr3_aa: CASSQDRAITGELFF
v_call: TRBV6-5; d_call: TRBD1; j_call: TRBJ1-4; clone_size: many; cdr3_nt: TGTGCCAGCAGTTACTCGGACAGGGGGAATGAAAAACTGTTTTTT; cdr3_aa: CASSYSDRGNEKLFF
v_call: TRBV7-9; d_call: TRBD1; j_call: TRBJ2-1; clone_size: many; cdr3_nt: TGTGCCAGCAGTTCAACCGGGACAGGGGGCTACAATGAGCAGTTCTTC; cdr3_aa: CASSSTGTGGYNEQFF
v_call: TRBV12-3/TRBV12-4; d_call: NA; j_call: TRBJ1-3; clone_size: many; cdr3_nt: TGTGCCAGCAGTTTTTTAGCGGTTAGATCTGGAAACACCATATATTTT; cdr3_aa: CASSFLAVRSGNTIYF
v_call: TRBV7-2; d_call: NA; j_call: TRBJ1-2; clone_size: many; cdr3_nt: TGTGCCAGCAGCTCTTACCCCCCGACAGACTATGGCTACACCTTC; cdr3_aa: CASSSYPPTDYGYTF
v_call: TRBV12-3/TRBV12-4; d_call: NA; j_call: TRBJ1-1; clone_size: many; cdr3_nt: TGTGCCAGCAGTTTTAAGGGTGGCACTGAAGCTTTCTTT; cdr3_aa: CASSFKGGTEAFF
v_call: TRBV28; d_call: TRBD1; j_call: TRBJ1-1; clone_size: many; cdr3_nt: TGTGCCAGCAGTTTAACCTTCGGAGGGGGCAAAGCTTTCTTT; cdr3_aa: CASSLTFGGGKAFF
v_call: TRBV7-4; d_call: NA; j_call: TRBJ1-1; clone_size: NA; cdr3_nt: TGTGCCAGCAGCCCAACACCCCGGACAGCTATGAACACTGAAGCTTTCTTT; cdr3_aa: CASSPTPRTAMNTEAFF
v_call: TRBV20-1; d_call: TRBD1; j_call: TRBJ2-5; clone_size: many; cdr3_nt: TGCAGTGTAGTGTCAGGGGGAGAGACCCAGTACTTC; cdr3_aa: CSVVSGGETQYF
v_call: TRBV20-1; d_call: NA; j_call: TRBJ2-2; clone_size: few; cdr3_nt: TGCAGTGCTAGATACAGCAACACCGGGGAGCTGTTTTTT; cdr3_aa: CSARYSNTGELFF
v_call: TRBV2; d_call: NA; j_call: TRBJ1-1; clone_size: few; cdr3_nt: TGTGCCAGCAGTGACCCCCCCAGGGGGAACACTGAAGCTTTCTTT; cdr3_aa: CASSDPPRGNTEAFF
v_call: TRBV11-2; d_call: NA; j_call: TRBJ1-3; clone_size: many; cdr3_nt: TGTGCCAGCAGCTTCCGACAGTTAGACTCTGGAAACACCATATATTTT; cdr3_aa: CASSFRQLDSGNTIYF
v_call: TRBV4-1; d_call: NA; j_call: TRBJ1-1; clone_size: many; cdr3_nt: TGCGCCAGCAGCCAAGAGTTGGGGAGCACTGAAGCTTTCTTT; cdr3_aa: CASSQELGSTEAFF
v_call: TRBV6-2/TRBV6-3; d_call: TRBD1; j_call: TRBJ1-5; clone_size: many; cdr3_nt: TGTGCCAGCAGTTACTCAACCTCGACAGGGGAACAGCCCCAGCATTTT; cdr3_aa: CASSYSTSTGEQPQHF
v_call: TRBV29-1; d_call: NA; j_call: TRBJ2-3; clone_size: few; cdr3_nt: TGCAGCGTTGATCTAGCTGGTGTCCCAGATACGCAGTATTTT; cdr3_aa: CSVDLAGVPDTQYF
v_call: TRBV5-1; d_call: NA; j_call: TRBJ2-3; clone_size: many; cdr3_nt: TGCGCCAGCAGCTTGGGGCAGGCCCGGGATACGCAGTATTTT; cdr3_aa: CASSLGQARDTQYF
v_call: TRBV2; d_call: TRBD1; j_call: TRBJ2-2; clone_size: NA; cdr3_nt: TGTGCCAGCAGGATACAGGGGATACCCGGGGAGCTGTTTTTT; cdr3_aa: CASRIQGIPGELFF
v_call: TRBV12-3/TRBV12-4; d_call: TRBD1; j_call: TRBJ2-1; clone_size: many; cdr3_nt: TGTGCCAGCAGTTTAGGGCCGGGACAGGGGCCCTATGAGCAGTTCTTC; cdr3_aa: CASSLGPGQGPYEQFF
v_call: TRBV7-2; d_call: NA; j_call: TRBJ2-1; clone_size: many; cdr3_nt: TGTGCCAGTAAAATAAAAGGGACCAATGAGCAGTTCTTC; cdr3_aa: CASKIKGTNEQFF
v_call: TRBV7-8; d_call: NA; j_call: TRBJ1-1; clone_size: many; cdr3_nt: TGTGCCAGCAGCTCCGAAGAGAGGAACACTGAAGCTTTCTTT; cdr3_aa: CASSSEERNTEAFF
v_call: TRBV5-4; d_call: NA; j_call: TRBJ2-1; clone_size: many; cdr3_nt: TGTGCCAGCAGCTTGAGAAGGTCCAATGAGCAGTTCTTC; cdr3_aa: CASSLRRSNEQFF
v_call: TRBV29-1; d_call: NA; j_call: TRBJ2-3; clone_size: NA; cdr3_nt: TGCAGCGCGCGTCGGGACGCCACTAGCACAGATACGCAGTATTTT; cdr3_aa: CSARRDATSTDTQYF
v_call: TRBV7-2; d_call: NA; j_call: TRBJ2-1; clone_size: many; cdr3_nt: TGTGCCAGCAGCTTAGCGGGGGGGCTCGACCATGAGCAGTTCTTC; cdr3_aa: CASSLAGGLDHEQFF
v_call: TRBV7-2; d_call: NA; j_call: TRBJ2-3; clone_size: many; cdr3_nt: TGTGCCAGCAGCTTAAGCCACCGCACAGATACGCAGTATTTT; cdr3_aa: CASSLSHRTDTQYF
v_call: TRBV20-1; d_call: NA; j_call: TRBJ2-6; clone_size: few; cdr3_nt: TGCAGTGCCGCGGGACAGCCTGGGGCCAACGTCCTGACTTTC; cdr3_aa: CSAAGQPGANVLTF
v_call: TRBV11-1; d_call: TRBD2; j_call: TRBJ2-1; clone_size: many; cdr3_nt: TGTGCCAGCAGCGCGGGACTAGCGGGGCGATACAATGAGCAGTTCTTC; cdr3_aa: CASSAGLAGRYNEQFF
v_call: TRBV4-1; d_call: NA; j_call: TRBJ2-1; clone_size: many; cdr3_nt: TGCGCCAGCAGCCACCGGAGGGGGTCCTACAATGAGCAGTTCTTC; cdr3_aa: CASSHRRGSYNEQFF
v_call: TRBV7-8; d_call: TRBD2; j_call: TRBJ2-5; clone_size: few; cdr3_nt: TGTGCCAGCAGCTCCTATTTCGCGGGGGGGCGGGAGACCCAGTACTTC; cdr3_aa: CASSSYFAGGRETQYF